This TCR beta chain emerged from a study of cytomegalovirus exposure and HLA in healthy donors. Study at large: Early release data held approximately 81 million unique TCRs from HLA-typed donors. Genetic ancestry analysis placed over 75% of the 410 or so donors that were genotyped in the Caucasian-associated cluster. Study-level findings and limits: Some highly shared sequence variants likely arose as a pipeline artifact.

As for this clone: The antigen is undetermined.

60 Vbeta and 13 Jbeta primers were used in PCR. Sequencing used immunoSEQ multiplex PCR; TCRdb keeps in-frame clones, though not all of them. This table holds over 65,000 clones, more than 80% found once. V dropped 2 bases and J dropped 3; count of bases not matched to a gene: 6. Per the germline V gene, CDR1 is SGHRS and CDR2 is YFSETQ. The CDR3 runs to 15 residues. Donors consisted of healthy bone marrow donors. Sequenced input: PBMCs. This chain joins TRBV5-1 and TRBJ2-7, with 9 bases fitting TRBD2. This clonotype was sampled from a human donor in good health. DNA of the CDR3: TGCGCCAGCAGCTTACCAGCGGGGGGCGACTACGAGCAGTACTTC. The encoded protein is CASSLPAGGDYEQYF.